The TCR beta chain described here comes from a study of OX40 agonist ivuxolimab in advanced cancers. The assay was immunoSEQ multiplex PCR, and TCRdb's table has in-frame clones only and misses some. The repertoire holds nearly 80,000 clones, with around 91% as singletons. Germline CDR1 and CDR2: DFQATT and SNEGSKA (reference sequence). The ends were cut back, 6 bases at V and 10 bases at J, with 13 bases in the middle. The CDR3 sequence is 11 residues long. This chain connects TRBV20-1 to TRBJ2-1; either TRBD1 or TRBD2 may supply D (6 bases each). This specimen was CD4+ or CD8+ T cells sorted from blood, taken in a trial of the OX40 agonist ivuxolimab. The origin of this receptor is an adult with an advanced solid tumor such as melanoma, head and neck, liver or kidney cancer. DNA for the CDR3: TGCAGTGCAAGGGGGGCGGGAGAGCAGTTCTTC. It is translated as CSARGAGEQFF.